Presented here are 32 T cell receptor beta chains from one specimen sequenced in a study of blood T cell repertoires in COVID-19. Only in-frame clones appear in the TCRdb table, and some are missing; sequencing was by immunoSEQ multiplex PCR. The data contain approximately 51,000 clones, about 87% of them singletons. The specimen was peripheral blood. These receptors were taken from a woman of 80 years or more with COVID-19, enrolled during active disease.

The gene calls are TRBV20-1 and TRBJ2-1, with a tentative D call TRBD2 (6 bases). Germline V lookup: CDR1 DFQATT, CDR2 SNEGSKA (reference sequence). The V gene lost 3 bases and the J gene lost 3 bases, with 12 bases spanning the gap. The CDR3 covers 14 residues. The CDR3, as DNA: TGCAGTGCTAGTGGTAGCGGTAGCTACAATGAGCAGTTCTTC. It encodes CSASGSGSYNEQFF.

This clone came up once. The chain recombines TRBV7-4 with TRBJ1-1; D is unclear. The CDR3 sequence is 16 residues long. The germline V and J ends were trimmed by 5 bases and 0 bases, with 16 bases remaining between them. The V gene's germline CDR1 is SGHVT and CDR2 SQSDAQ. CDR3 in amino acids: CASSPREGFMNTEAFF. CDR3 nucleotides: TGTGCCAGCAGCCCCCGGGAGGGATTCATGAACACTGAAGCTTTCTTT.

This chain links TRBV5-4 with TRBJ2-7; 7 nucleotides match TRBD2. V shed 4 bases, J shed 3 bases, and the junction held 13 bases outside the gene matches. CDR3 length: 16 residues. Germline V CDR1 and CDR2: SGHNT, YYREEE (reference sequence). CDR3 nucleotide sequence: TGTGCCAGCAGCGCCTTTCGACTAGCCGGTGGCTACGAGCAGTACTTC. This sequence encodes CASSAFRLAGGYEQYF.

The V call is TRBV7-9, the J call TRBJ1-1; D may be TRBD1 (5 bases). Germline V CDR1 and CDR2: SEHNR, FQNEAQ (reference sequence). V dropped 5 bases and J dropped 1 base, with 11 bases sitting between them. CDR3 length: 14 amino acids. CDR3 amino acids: CASSPRGRNTEAFF. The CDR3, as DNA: TGTGCCAGCAGCCCTAGGGGTAGGAACACTGAAGCTTTCTTT.

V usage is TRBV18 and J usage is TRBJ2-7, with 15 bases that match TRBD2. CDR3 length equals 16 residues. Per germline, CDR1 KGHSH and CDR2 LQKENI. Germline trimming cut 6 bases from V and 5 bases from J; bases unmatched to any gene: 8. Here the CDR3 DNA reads TGTGCCAGCTCTCCCGGGACTAGCGGGAGGATGAACGAGCAGTACTTC. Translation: CASSPGTSGRMNEQYF.

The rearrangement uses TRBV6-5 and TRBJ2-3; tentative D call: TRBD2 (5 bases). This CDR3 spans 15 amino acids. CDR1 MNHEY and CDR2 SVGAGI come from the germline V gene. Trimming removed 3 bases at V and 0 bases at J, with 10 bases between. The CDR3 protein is CASSYLSGSTDTQYF. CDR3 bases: TGTGCCAGCAGTTATTTGAGCGGTAGCACAGATACGCAGTATTTT.

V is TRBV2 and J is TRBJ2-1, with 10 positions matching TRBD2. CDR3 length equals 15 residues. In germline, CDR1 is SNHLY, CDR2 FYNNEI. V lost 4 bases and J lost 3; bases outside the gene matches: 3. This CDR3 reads CASSARTSGYNEQFF. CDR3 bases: TGTGCCAGCAGTGCCCGGACTAGCGGCTACAATGAGCAGTTCTTC.

The CDR3 spells CASSLTPGQSKQYF. DNA of the CDR3: TGCGCCAGCAGCTTGACCCCGGGACAATCGAAGCAGTACTTC. The genes are TRBV5-1 and TRBJ2-7; perhaps TRBD1 as D (6 bases). V dropped 1 base and J dropped 8 bases, with 16 bases sitting between them. This CDR3 spans 14 amino acids. Germline CDR1 is SGHRS and CDR2 is YFSETQ.

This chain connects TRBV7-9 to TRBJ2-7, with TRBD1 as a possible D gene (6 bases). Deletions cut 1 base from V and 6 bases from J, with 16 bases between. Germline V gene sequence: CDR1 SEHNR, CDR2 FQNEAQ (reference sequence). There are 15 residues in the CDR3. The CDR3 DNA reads TGTGCCAGCAGCTTAGGCCCCACAGGGTGGAGCGAGCAGTACTTC. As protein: CASSLGPTGWSEQYF.

CDR3 in amino acids: CASSQLLAGTFTGEQFF. In DNA, the CDR3 is TGTGCCAGCAGCCAACTACTAGCGGGGACGTTCACGGGCGAGCAGTTCTTC. This chain links TRBV14 with TRBJ2-1, with 10 bases lining up with TRBD2. V shed 2 bases and J 10 bases; nucleotides not matched to a gene: 14. The CDR3 loop spans 17 amino acids. Germline V gene data show CDR1 as SGHDN and CDR2 as FVKESK.

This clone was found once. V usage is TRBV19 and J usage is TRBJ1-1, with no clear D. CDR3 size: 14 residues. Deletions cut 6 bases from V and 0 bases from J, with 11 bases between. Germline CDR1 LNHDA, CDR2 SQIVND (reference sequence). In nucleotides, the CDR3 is TGTGCCAGTAGAAGCCCGACACTGAACACTGAAGCTTTCTTT. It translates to CASRSPTLNTEAFF.

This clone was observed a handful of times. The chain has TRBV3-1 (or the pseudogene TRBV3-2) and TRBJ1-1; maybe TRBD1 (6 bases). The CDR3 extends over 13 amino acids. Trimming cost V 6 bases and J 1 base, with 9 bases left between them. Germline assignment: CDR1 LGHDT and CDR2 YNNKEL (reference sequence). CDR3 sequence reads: CASSGQRNTEAFF. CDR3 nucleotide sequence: TGTGCCAGCAGTGGACAGAGGAACACTGAAGCTTTCTTT.

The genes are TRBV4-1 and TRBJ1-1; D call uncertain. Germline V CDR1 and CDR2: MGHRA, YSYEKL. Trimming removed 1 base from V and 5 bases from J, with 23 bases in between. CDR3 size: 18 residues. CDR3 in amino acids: CASSQGEGRRPRRTEAFF. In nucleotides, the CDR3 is TGCGCCAGCAGCCAAGGGGAGGGTCGTCGGCCGAGAAGAACTGAAGCTTTCTTT.

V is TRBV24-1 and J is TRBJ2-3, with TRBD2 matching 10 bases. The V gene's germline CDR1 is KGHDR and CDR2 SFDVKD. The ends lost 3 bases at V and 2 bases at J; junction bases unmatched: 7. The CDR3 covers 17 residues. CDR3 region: CATSDPLLAGDTDTQYF. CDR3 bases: TGTGCCACCAGTGATCCGCTCCTAGCGGGAGACACAGATACGCAGTATTTT.

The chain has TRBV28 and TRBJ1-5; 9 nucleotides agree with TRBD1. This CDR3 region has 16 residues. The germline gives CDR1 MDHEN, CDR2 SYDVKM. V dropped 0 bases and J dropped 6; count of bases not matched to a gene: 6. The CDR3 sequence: CASSLWGQGKGQPQHF. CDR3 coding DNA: TGTGCCAGCAGTTTATGGGGACAGGGTAAGGGTCAGCCCCAGCATTTT.

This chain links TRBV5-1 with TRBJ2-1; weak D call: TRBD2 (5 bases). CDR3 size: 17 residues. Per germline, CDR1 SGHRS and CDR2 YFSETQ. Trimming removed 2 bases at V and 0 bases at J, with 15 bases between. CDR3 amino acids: CASSFPSTQSSYNEQFF. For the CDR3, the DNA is TGCGCCAGCAGCTTCCCTAGCACCCAGAGCTCCTACAATGAGCAGTTCTTC.

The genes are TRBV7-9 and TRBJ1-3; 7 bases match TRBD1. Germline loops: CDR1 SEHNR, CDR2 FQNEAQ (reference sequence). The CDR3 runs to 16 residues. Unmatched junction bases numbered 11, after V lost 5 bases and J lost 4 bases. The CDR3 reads CASSHQTGAGGNTIYF. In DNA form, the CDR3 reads TGTGCCAGCAGCCACCAAACAGGGGCGGGAGGAAACACCATATATTTT.

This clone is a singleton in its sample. The CDR3 region is CASSPTGQGNQPQHF. The CDR3 nucleotides are TGCGCCAGCAGTCCCACGGGACAGGGTAATCAGCCCCAGCATTTT. The chain uses TRBV5-1 and TRBJ1-5; 9 positions match TRBD1. CDR3 size: 15 residues. Trimming removed 5 bases from V and 4 bases from J; junction bases left unmatched: 7. Per the germline V gene, CDR1 is SGHRS and CDR2 is YFSETQ.

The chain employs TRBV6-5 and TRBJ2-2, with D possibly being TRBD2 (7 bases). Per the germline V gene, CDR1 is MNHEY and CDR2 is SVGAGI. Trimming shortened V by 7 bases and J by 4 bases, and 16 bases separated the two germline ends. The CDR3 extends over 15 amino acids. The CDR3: CASKGGGLSTGELFF. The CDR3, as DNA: TGTGCCAGCAAAGGGGGAGGGCTGAGCACCGGGGAGCTGTTTTTT.

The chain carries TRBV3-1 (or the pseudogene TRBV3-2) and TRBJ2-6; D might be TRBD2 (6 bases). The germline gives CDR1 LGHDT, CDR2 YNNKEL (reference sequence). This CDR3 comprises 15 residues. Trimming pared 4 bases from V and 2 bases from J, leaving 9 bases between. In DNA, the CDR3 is TGTGCCAGCAGCCGGGACTTCACTGGGGCCAACGTCCTGACTTTC. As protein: CASSRDFTGANVLTF.

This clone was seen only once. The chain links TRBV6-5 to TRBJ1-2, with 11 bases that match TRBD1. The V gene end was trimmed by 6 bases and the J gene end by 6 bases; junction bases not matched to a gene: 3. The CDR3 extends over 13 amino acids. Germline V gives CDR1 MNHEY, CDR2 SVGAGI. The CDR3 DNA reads TGTGCCAGCAGCAAGGGACAGGGGGATGGCTACACCTTC. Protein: CASSKGQGDGYTF.

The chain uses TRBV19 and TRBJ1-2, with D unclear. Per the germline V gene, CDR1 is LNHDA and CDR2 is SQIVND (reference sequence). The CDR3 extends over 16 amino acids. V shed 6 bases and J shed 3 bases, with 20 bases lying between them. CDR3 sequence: CASRSHTGSPYYGYTF. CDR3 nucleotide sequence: TGTGCCAGTAGGAGCCATACGGGGTCTCCCTACTATGGCTACACCTTC.

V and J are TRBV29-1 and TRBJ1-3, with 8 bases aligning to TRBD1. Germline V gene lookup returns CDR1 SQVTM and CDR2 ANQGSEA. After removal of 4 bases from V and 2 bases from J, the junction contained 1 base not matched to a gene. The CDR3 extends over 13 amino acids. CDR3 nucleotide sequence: TGCAGCGTTGGGACAGGGACTGGAAACACCATATATTTT. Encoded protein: CSVGTGTGNTIYF. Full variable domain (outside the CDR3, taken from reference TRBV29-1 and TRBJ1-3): SAVISQKPSRDICQRGTSLTIQCQVDSQVTMMFWYRQQPGQSLTLIATANQGSEATYESGFVIDKFPISRPNLTFSTLTVSNMSPEDSSIYLCSVGTGTGNTIYFGEGSWLTVV.

CDR3 protein: CASGRQGTGNQPQHF. DNA for the CDR3: TGTGCCAGCGGCCGCCAGGGGACAGGCAATCAGCCCCAGCATTTT. This chain joins TRBV2 and TRBJ1-5; 7 bases are a match to TRBD1. Germline V lookup: CDR1 SNHLY, CDR2 FYNNEI. Trimming took 8 bases from V and 2 from J; bases not matched to a gene: 9. There are 15 residues in the CDR3. The full variable domain, with the rest looked up from reference TRBV2 and TRBJ1-5, is EPEVTQTPSHQVTQMGQEVILRCVPISNHLYFYWYRQILGQKVEFLVSFYNNEISEKSEIFDDQFSVERPDGSNFTLKIRSTKLEDSAMYFCASGRQGTGNQPQHFGDGTRLSIL.

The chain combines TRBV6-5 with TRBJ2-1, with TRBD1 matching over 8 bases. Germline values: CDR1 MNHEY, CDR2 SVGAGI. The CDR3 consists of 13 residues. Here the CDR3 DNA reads TGTGTAACAGGGACAGGCTCCTACAATGAGCAGTTCTTC. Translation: CVTGTGSYNEQFF.

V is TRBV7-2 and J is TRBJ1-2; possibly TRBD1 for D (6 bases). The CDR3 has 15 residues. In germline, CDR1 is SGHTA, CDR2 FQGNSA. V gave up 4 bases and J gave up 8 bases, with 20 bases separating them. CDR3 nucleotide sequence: TGTGCCAGCAGCTCCGTGACAGGACCAAGTGGGGGCTACACCTTC. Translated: CASSSVTGPSGGYTF. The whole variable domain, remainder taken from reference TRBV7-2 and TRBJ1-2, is GAGVSQSPSNKVTEKGKDVELRCDPISGHTALYWYRQSLGQGLEFLIYFQGNSAPDKSGLPSDRFSAERTGGSVSTLTIQRTQQEDSAVYLCASSSVTGPSGGYTFGSGTRLTVV.

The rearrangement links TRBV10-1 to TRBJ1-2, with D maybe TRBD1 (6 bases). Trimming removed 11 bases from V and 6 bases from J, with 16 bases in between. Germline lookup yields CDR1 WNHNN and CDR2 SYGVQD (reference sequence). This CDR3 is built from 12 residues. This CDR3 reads CAVFTGYHGYTF. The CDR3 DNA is TGCGCCGTCTTTACAGGGTATCATGGCTACACCTTC.

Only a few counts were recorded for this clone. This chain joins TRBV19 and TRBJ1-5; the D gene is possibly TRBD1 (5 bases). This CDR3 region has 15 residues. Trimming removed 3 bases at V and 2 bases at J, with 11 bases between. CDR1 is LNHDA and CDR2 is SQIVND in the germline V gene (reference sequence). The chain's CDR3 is CASSIGDSGNQPQHF. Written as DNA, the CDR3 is TGTGCCAGTAGTATCGGTGACAGTGGCAATCAGCCCCAGCATTTT.

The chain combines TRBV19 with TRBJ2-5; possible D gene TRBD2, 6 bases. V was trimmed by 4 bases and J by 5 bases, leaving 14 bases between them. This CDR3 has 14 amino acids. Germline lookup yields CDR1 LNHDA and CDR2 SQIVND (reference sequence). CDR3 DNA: TGTGCCAGTAGTACGGGCCCGGGGAGGGAGACCCAGTACTTC. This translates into CASSTGPGRETQYF.

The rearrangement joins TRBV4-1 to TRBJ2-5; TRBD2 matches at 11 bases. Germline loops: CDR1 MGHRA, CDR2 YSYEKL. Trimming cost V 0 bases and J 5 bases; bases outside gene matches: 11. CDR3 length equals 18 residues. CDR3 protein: CASSQDRPSGGSGETQYF. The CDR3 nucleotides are TGCGCCAGCAGCCAAGATCGGCCTAGCGGGGGGTCCGGGGAGACCCAGTACTTC.

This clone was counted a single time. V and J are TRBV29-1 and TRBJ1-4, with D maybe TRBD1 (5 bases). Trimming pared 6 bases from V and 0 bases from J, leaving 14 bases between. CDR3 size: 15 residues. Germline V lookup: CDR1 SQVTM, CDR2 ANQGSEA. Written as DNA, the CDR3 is TGCAGCGTATCTTTAGGGGCTGCAACTAATGAAAAACTGTTTTTT. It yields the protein CSVSLGAATNEKLFF. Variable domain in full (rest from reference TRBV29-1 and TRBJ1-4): SAVISQKPSRDICQRGTSLTIQCQVDSQVTMMFWYRQQPGQSLTLIATANQGSEATYESGFVIDKFPISRPNLTFSTLTVSNMSPEDSSIYLCSVSLGAATNEKLFFGSGTQLSVL.

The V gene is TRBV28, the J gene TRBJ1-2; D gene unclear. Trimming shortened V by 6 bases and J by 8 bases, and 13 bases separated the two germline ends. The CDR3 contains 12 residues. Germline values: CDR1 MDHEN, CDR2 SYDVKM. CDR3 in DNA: TGTGCCAGCAGCCTCGGGAGGTTCGGCTACACCTTC. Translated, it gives CASSLGRFGYTF.